The clone carrying this TCR beta chain was observed a handful of times. Then a second PCR, running about 7 to 11 cycles, was carried out with a sample-barcoded 5' primer and a J-beta primer mix. TCRdb ran MiXCR on the 5' RACE reads and lists one entry per CDR3 protein. The repertoire includes 1.6 million or so distinct CDR3 sequences, 30% to 35% of them detected once, and about 11% sits in the top ten. The sample is drawn from a study of blood T cells in healthy people across ages. V lost 3 bases to trimming and J lost 6 bases, with 9 bases between them. The germline V gene has CDR1 SEHNR and CDR2 FQNEAQ (reference sequence). There are 12 residues in the CDR3.

This chain joins TRBV7-9 and TRBJ2-7; D remains ambiguous. Sequencing was performed on blood. This TCR came from a woman in her thirties in good health. CDR3 protein: CASSFATLEQYF. CDR3 bases: TGTGCCAGCAGCTTCGCGACTCTCGAGCAGTACTTC.